These 3 T cell receptor beta chains share one sample of origin, sequenced in a study of blood T cell dynamics during melanoma immunotherapy. Clones were sequenced by immunoSEQ multiplex PCR, and TCRdb holds only the in-frame ones, with some missing. The sample consists of 9,100 or so clones, 80% to 90% of them appearing once. The time point was: pre-treatment baseline. This material consisted of blood, taken from a patient treated with checkpoint blockade. The receptor source for this set is a human donor with melanoma.

The V and J genes are TRBV2 and TRBJ2-3; D is undetermined. V shed 3 bases and J shed 3 bases, with 10 bases lying between them. Germline CDR1 is SNHLY and CDR2 is FYNNEI. This CDR3 is built from 14 residues. The CDR3 region is CASSENERTDTQYF. The CDR3, as DNA: TGTGCCAGCAGTGAGAACGAGAGGACAGATACGCAGTATTTT.

The chain combines TRBV5-1 with TRBJ2-1; D might be TRBD2 (6 bases). This CDR3 comprises 15 residues. Germline CDR1 SGHRS, CDR2 YFSETQ. V was shortened by 5 bases and J by 5 bases, with 17 bases between the two germline ends. The CDR3: CASRPITGVNNEQFF. The DNA for the CDR3 is TGCGCCAGCAGACCTATAACGGGGGTTAACAATGAGCAGTTCTTC.

The chain employs TRBV5-4 and TRBJ2-2; D ambiguous. V shed 4 bases and J shed 4 bases, with 8 bases lying between them. The CDR3 consists of 13 residues. Germline-derived CDR1 and CDR2 are SGHNT and YYREEE (reference sequence). DNA of the CDR3: TGTGCCAGCAGCCGACCCCCCACCGGGGAGCTGTTTTTT. Its translation is CASSRPPTGELFF.